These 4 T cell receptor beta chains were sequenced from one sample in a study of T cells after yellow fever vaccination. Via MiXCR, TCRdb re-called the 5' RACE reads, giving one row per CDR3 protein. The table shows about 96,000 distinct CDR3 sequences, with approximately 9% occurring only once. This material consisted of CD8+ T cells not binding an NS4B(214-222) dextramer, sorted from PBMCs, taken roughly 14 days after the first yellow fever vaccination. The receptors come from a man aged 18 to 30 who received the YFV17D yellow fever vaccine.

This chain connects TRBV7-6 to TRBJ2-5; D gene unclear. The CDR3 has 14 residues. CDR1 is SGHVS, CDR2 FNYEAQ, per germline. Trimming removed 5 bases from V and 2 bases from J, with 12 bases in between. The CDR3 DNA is TGTGCCAGCAGCGGCTTGATACTTCAAGAGACCCAGTACTTC. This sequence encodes CASSGLILQETQYF.

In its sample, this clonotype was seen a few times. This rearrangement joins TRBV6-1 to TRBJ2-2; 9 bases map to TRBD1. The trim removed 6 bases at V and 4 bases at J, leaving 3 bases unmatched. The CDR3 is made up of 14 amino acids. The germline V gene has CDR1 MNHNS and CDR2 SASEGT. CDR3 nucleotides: TGTGCCAGCAGCGACAGGGGGGCCACCGGGGAGCTGTTTTTT. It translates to CASSDRGATGELFF.

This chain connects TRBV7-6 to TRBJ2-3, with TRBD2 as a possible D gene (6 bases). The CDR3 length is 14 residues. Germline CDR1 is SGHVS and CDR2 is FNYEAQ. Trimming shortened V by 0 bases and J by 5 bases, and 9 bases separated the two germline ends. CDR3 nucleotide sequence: TGTGCCAGCAGCTTAGCGGGGGGAATAGATACGCAGTATTTT. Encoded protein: CASSLAGGIDTQYF.

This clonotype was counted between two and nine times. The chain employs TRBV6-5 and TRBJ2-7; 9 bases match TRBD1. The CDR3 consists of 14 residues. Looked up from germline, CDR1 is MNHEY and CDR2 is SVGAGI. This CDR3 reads CASSYQSTGTGSPV. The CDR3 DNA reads TGTGCCAGCAGTTACCAATCGACAGGGACAGGGTCCCCAGTC.